What follows describes a single T cell receptor beta chain. Its target antigen remains unknown. No much larger clone is present one base from it, and per-base qualities are unavailable. The data were taken from a study of T cells in narcolepsy (dated by TCRdb to the late 2010s). Concerning the study at large: Patients with narcolepsy type 1 or type 2 (NT1, NT2) and healthy control donors were enrolled in the study. To look for autoreactive T cells in narcolepsy patients that target self-antigens of hypocretin neurons (hypocretin, TRIB2), the study used TCR Vbeta sequencing to follow clonotypes in blood and CSF.

For TCR Vbeta sequencing, memory CD4+ T cells were sorted ex vivo from the peripheral blood of both healthy controls and narcolepsy patients. Libraries were prepared through the immunoSEQ multiplex PCR assay. Drawn from immuneACCESS, this table holds only the in-frame rearrangements with V and J called that TCRdb kept. Clones are partly lost; checked studies trace under half to an unresolved V gene and leave the rest unexplained. A total of roughly 25,000 clones appear in this sample, approximately 85% of them only once. The ten largest clones take up 1% to 1.5% of the sample. What the study reported, not specific to this receptor: Patients and controls had similar numbers of sequenced blood memory CD4+ clonotypes, with averages of around 40,000 in patients and some 35,000 in controls. Plots comparing CSF and blood CD4+ T cell clonotypes from the same patient highlighted HCRT-specific and TRIB2-specific autoreactive clonotypes. Some blood memory CD4+ repertoires from patients and controls contained no sequences matching autoreactive T cell clones. Autoreactive clonotypes were reported to be detected serially in the blood of the same patients and of different patients, but not in the blood of healthy controls.

Reading from cysteine to phenylalanine, the CDR3 counts 15 amino acids. The CDR3 DNA has 45 bases and is translated from base 1. Reading the germline V gene gives CDR1 SGHAT and CDR2 FQNNGV. The germline V and J ends show losses of 5 bases and 4 bases respectively, and no gene match explains 2 bases of the junction. This receptor was obtained from a human donor with narcolepsy. Material: CD45RA- memory CD4+ T cells from PBMCs. Per the publication, the cell subset or site label means: memory T cells sorted ex vivo from peripheral blood. The rearranged chain carries TRBV11-2 and TRBJ2-1; the junction holds 13 bases that match TRBD2. The sequenced DNA is TGTGCCAGCAGCGGGGGACTAGCGGGGTACAATGAGCAGTTCTTC. It is translated as CASSGGLAGYNEQFF.